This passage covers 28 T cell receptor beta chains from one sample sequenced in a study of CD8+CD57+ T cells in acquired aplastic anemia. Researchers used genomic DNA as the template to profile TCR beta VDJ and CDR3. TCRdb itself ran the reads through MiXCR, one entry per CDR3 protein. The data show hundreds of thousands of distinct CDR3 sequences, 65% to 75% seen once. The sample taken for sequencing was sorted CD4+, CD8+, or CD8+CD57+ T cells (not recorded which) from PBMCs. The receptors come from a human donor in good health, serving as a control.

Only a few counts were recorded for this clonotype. CDR3 amino acids: CASSQTGVEAFF. DNA of the CDR3: TGTGCCAGCAGTCAAACGGGGGTTGAAGCTTTCTTT. The chain links TRBV7-9 to TRBJ1-1, with TRBD1 as a possible D gene (5 bases). The CDR3 spans 12 residues. The V end lost 6 bases, the J end lost 7 bases, and 12 bases lay between the germline ends. From germline, CDR1 is SEHNR and CDR2 FQNEAQ (reference sequence).

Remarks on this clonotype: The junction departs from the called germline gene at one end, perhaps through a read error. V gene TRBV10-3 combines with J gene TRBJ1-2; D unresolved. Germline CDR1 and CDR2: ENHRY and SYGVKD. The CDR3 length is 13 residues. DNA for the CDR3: TGTGCCATCAGTGTGACCCCTAGTTCTGGCTTCAACTTC. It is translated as CAISVTPSSGFNF.

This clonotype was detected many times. The chain's CDR3 is CASSPPGGLHLNEQFF. CDR3 nucleotide sequence: TGTGCCAGCAGCCCCCCGGGGGGACTGCATCTCAATGAGCAGTTCTTC. The chain recombines TRBV7-9 with TRBJ2-1; TRBD2 matches 7 bases. The CDR3 extends over 16 amino acids. The ends lost 5 bases at V and 6 bases at J; junction bases unmatched: 13. From germline, CDR1 is SEHNR and CDR2 FQNEAQ (reference sequence).

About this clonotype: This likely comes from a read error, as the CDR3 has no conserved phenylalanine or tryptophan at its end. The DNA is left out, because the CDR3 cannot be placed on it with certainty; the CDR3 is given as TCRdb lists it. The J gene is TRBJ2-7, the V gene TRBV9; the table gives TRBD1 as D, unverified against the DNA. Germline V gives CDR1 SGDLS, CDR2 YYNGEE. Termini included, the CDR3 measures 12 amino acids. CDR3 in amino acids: CASSEDRRGSPI.

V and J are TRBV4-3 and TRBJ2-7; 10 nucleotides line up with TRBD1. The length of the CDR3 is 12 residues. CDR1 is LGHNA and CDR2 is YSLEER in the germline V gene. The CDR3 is CTARQGAVEQYF. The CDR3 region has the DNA TGCACCGCCAGACAGGGGGCGGTTGAGCAGTACTTC.

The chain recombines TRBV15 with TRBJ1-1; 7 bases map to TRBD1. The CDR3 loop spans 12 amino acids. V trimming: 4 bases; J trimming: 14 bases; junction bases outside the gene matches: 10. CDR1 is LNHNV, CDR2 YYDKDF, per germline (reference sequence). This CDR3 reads CATSIGGRESFF. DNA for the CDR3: TGTGCCACCAGCATAGGGGGCAGGGAATCGTTCTTT.

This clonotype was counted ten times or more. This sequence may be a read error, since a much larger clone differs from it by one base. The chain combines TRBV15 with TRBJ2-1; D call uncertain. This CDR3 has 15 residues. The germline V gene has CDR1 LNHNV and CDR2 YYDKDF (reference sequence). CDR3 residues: CATSGDDTWSSEQFF. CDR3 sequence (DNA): TGTGCCACCAGCGGAGATGATACTTGGAGTAGTGAGCAGTTCTTC.

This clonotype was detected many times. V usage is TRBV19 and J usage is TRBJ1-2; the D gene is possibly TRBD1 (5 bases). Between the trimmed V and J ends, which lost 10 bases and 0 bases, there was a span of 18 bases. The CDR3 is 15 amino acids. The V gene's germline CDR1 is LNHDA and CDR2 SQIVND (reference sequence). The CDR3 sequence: CATQGTPAPNYGYTF. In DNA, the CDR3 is TGTGCCACTCAGGGCACGCCCGCTCCTAACTATGGCTACACCTTC.

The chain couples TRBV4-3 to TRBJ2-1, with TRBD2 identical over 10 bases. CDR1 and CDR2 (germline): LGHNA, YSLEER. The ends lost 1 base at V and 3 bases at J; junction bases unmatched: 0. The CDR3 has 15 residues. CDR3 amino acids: CASSQASGGYNEQFF. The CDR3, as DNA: TGCGCCAGCAGCCAAGCTAGCGGGGGCTACAATGAGCAGTTCTTC.

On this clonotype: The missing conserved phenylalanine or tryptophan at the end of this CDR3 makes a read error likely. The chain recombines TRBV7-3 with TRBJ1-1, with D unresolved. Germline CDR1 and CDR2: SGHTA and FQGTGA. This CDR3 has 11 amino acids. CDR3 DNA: TGTGCCAGCAGTTCCGACACCGAAGCTTTCTAT. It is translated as CASSSDTEAFY.

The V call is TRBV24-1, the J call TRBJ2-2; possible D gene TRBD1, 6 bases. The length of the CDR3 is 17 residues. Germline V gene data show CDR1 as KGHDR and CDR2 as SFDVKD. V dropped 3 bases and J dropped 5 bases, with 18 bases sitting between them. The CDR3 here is CATSDQAGQGRTGELFF. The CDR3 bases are TGTGCCACCAGTGATCAAGCCGGGCAGGGGCGAACCGGGGAGCTGTTTTTT.

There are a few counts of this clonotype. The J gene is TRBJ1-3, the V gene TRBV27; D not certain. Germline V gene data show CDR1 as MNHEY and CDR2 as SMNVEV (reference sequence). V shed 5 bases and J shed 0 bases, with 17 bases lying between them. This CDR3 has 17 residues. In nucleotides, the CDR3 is TGTGCCAGCAGTGAGACCGGGCCCTTCTTCTCTGGAAACACCATATATTTT. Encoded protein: CASSETGPFFSGNTIYF.

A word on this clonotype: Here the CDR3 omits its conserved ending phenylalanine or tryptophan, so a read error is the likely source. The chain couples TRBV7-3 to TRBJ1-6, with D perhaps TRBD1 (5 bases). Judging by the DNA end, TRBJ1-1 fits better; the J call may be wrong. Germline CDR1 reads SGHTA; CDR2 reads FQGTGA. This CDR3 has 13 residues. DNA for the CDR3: TGTGCCAGCAGCCCGAGGAGGGGCGATGAAGCTTTCCTT. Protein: CASSPRRGDEAFL.

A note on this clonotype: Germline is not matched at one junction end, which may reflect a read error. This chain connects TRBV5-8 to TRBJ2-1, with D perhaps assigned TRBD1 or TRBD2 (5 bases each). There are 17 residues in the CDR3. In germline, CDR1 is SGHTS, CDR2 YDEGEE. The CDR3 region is CASSSGPVRLTSNEQFF. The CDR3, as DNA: TGCGCCAGCAGCTCGGGACCCGTACGACTAACGAGTAATGAGCAGTTCTTC.

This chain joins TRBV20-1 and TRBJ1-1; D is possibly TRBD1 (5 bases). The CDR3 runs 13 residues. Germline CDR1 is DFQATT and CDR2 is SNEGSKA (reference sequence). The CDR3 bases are TGCAGCGTTAGTCTAACCGGGGCAGATAAAGCTTTCTTT. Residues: CSVSLTGADKAFF.

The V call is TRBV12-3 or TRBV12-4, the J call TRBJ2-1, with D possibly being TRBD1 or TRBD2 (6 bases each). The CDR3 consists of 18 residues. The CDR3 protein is CASGSALTSRGSYNEQFF. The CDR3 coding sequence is TGTGCTAGTGGTTCTGCACTTACTAGCAGGGGCTCCTACAATGAGCAGTTCTTC.

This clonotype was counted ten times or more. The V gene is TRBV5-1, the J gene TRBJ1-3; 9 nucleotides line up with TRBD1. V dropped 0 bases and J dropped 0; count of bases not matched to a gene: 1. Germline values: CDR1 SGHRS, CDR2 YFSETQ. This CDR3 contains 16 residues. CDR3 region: CASSLGGQGSGNTIYF. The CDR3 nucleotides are TGCGCCAGCAGCTTGGGGGGACAGGGCTCTGGAAACACCATATATTTT.

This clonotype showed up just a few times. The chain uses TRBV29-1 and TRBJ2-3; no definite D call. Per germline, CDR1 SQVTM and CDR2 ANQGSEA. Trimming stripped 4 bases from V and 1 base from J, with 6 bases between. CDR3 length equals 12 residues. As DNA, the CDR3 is TGCAGCGTTGGGCTAGGCACAGATACGCAGTATTTT. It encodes CSVGLGTDTQYF.

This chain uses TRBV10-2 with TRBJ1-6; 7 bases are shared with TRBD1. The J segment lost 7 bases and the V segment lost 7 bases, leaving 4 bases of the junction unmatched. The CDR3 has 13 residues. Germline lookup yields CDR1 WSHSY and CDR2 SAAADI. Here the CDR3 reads CASTGQPNSPLHF. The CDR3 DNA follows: TGCGCCAGCACGGGACAGCCAAATTCACCCCTCCACTTT.

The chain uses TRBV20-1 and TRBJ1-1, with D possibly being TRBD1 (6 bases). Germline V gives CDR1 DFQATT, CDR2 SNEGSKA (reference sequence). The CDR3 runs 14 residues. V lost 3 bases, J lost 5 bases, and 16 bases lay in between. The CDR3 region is CSASGLPGVTEAFF. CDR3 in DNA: TGCAGTGCTAGTGGCCTGCCAGGGGTTACTGAAGCTTTCTTT.

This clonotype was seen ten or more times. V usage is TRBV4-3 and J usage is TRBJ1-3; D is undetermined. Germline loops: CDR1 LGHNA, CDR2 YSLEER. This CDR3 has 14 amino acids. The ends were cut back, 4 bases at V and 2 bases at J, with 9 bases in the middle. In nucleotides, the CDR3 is TGCGCCAGCAGCCCCGGGTCCCCTGGAAACACCATATATTTT. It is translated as CASSPGSPGNTIYF.

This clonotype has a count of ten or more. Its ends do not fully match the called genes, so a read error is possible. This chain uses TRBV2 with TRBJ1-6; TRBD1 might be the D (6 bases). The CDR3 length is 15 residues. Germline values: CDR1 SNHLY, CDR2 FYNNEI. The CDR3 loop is CAGSEEAGVESPLHF. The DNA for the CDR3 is TGTGCCGGCAGTGAAGAGGCAGGGGTAGAGTCACCCCTCCACTTT.

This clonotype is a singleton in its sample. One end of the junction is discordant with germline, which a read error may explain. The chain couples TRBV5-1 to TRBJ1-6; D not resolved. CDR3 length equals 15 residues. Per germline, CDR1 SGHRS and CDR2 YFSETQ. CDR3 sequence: CASSDSVANNSPLHF. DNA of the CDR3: TGTGCCAGCAGCGATAGTGTCGCGAATAATTCACCCCTCCACTTT.

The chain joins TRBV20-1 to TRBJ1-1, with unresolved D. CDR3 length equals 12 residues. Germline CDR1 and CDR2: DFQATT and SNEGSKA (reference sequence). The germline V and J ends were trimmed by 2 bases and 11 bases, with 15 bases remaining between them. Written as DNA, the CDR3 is TGCAGTGCTAGAAATCCGGCGTACTCCGCTTTCTTT. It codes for CSARNPAYSAFF.

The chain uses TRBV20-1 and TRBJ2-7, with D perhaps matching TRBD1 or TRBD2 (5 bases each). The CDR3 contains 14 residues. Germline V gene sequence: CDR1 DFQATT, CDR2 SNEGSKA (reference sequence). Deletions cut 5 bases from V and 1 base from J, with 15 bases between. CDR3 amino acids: CSAWDPTESYEQYF. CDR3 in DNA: TGCAGTGCTTGGGACCCGACGGAATCCTACGAGCAGTACTTC.

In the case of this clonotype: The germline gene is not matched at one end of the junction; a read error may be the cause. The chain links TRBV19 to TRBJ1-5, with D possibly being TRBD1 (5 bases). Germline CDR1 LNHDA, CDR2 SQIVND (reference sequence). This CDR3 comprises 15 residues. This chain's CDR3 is CASSTTVTLDQPEHF. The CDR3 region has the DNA TGTGCCAGTAGTACGACAGTGACTCTGGATCAGCCCGAGCATTTT.

CDR3 nucleotide sequence: TGTGCCAGCAGTCCCGGGACAGCACGGCGGGGCTACACCTTC. As protein: CASSPGTARRGYTF. The chain employs TRBV12-3 or TRBV12-4 and TRBJ1-2, with 7 bases aligning to TRBD1. The V segment lost 5 bases and the J segment 8 bases; nucleotides outside the gene matches: 11. The CDR3 consists of 14 residues.

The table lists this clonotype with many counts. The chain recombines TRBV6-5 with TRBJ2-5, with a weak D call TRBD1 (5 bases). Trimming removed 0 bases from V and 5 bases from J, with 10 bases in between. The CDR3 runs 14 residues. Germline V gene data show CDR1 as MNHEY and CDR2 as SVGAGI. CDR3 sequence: CASSYSRVLETQYF. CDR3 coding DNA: TGTGCCAGCAGTTACTCCAGGGTATTGGAGACCCAGTACTTC.